Following are 13 T cell receptor beta chains from one sample sequenced in a study of cytomegalovirus exposure and HLA in healthy donors. Amplification used 60 Vbeta primers and 13 Jbeta primers. Using immunoSEQ multiplex PCR, the repertoire was profiled, and TCRdb retains in-frame clones only, with some absent. The profile shows fewer than 200,000 clones, around 75% of them singletons. The source material was PBMCs. The receptors come from a woman in her twenties or thirties in good health and CMV-seronegative.

The chain couples TRBV4-1 to TRBJ1-2; D gene ambiguous. Trimming cost V 4 bases and J 1 base, with 10 bases left between them. The germline gives CDR1 MGHRA, CDR2 YSYEKL. The length of the CDR3 is 14 residues. The CDR3 DNA reads as TGCGCCAGCAGCCTCTCCGGGAGTAACTATGGCTACACCTTC. Its translation: CASSLSGSNYGYTF.

V is TRBV11-2 and J is TRBJ2-5, with D maybe TRBD2 (6 bases). V was cut by 6 bases and J by 1 base, with 15 bases left in between. The CDR3 is made up of 15 amino acids. Germline V gene sequence: CDR1 SGHAT, CDR2 FQNNGV. CDR3 DNA sequence: TGTGCCAGCAGTTCCCCGGGTAGCGGCCAAGAGACCCAGTACTTC. It encodes CASSSPGSGQETQYF.

The V and J genes are TRBV6-5 and TRBJ2-5; TRBD2 is a possible D gene (6 bases). From germline, CDR1 is MNHEY and CDR2 SVGAGI. V was clipped by 2 bases and J by 7 bases, with 8 bases between them. The CDR3 has 12 residues. The CDR3 loop reads CASSYDGGTQYF. The CDR3 DNA reads TGTGCCAGCAGTTACGACGGGGGGACCCAGTACTTC.

V is TRBV5-1 and J is TRBJ2-2; unclear D gene. CDR1 and CDR2 (germline): SGHRS, YFSETQ. The CDR3 is 14 residues long. V was shortened by 0 bases and J by 6 bases, with 9 bases between the two germline ends. The CDR3 nucleotides are TGCGCCAGCAGCTTGGGATCCCGAGCCGGGGAGCTGTTTTTT. Amino acid sequence: CASSLGSRAGELFF. The full variable domain, rest sourced from reference TRBV5-1 and TRBJ2-2, is KAGVTQTPRYLIKTRGQQVTLSCSPISGHRSVSWYQQTPGQGLQFLFEYFSETQRNKGNFPGRFSGRQFSNSRSEMNVSTLELGDSALYLCASSLGSRAGELFFGEGSRLTVL.

J is TRBJ1-1 and V is TRBV29-1; D gene unclear. V was cut by 7 bases and J by 1 base, with 13 bases left in between. Per the germline V gene, CDR1 is SQVTM and CDR2 is ANQGSEA. The CDR3 length is 13 residues. CDR3 nucleotides: TGCAGCGCCCGACTGATTGCGAACACTGAAGCTTTCTTT. This sequence encodes CSARLIANTEAFF.

V usage is TRBV4-2 and J usage is TRBJ2-3; 8 bases map to TRBD2. From germline, CDR1 is LGHNA and CDR2 YNFKEQ. CDR3 size: 17 residues. The ends lost 5 bases at V and 2 bases at J; junction bases unmatched: 12. CDR3 amino acids: CASSKASQRGPTDTQYF. In DNA, the CDR3 is TGTGCCAGCAGCAAAGCTAGCCAGCGGGGGCCCACAGATACGCAGTATTTT.

The rearrangement uses TRBV7-9 and TRBJ1-5; 11 positions match TRBD1. J was trimmed by 3 bases and V by 1 base; bases with no gene match: 2. CDR1 SEHNR and CDR2 FQNEAQ come from the germline V gene (reference sequence). This CDR3 has 16 amino acids. The CDR3 coding sequence is TGTGCCAGCAGCTTAGGGACAGGGGGCATCAATCAGCCCCAGCATTTT. Translating gives CASSLGTGGINQPQHF.

The V gene is TRBV11-3, the J gene TRBJ1-5; D perhaps matches TRBD1 (6 bases). Germline CDR1 SGHNT, CDR2 YENEEA. CDR3 length: 18 amino acids. V was clipped by 1 base and J by 0 bases, with 16 bases between them. The CDR3 reads CASSLGPRGAYSNQPQHF. CDR3 nucleotide sequence: TGTGCCAGCAGCTTAGGCCCCCGGGGGGCCTATAGCAATCAGCCCCAGCATTTT.

This clone was found once. V and J are TRBV19 and TRBJ1-5; D is unresolved. This CDR3 region has 14 residues. V shed 7 bases and J shed 4 bases, with 14 bases lying between them. The germline gives CDR1 LNHDA, CDR2 SQIVND (reference sequence). The DNA of the CDR3 is TGTGCCAGTATTTGGACTGGGAGTAATCAGCCCCAGCATTTT. Translation: CASIWTGSNQPQHF.

The rearrangement uses TRBV10-3 and TRBJ2-5; the D gene is possibly TRBD2 (7 bases). Trimming took off 5 bases at V and 2 bases at J, with 12 bases between the two ends. Germline CDR1 ENHRY, CDR2 SYGVKD. This CDR3 is 14 amino acids long. The CDR3 DNA follows: TGTGCCATCAGTAGGGGGGGGCGGCAAGAGACCCAGTACTTC. Translation: CAISRGGRQETQYF.

The rearrangement uses TRBV19 and TRBJ1-3, with 9 bases aligning to TRBD1. This CDR3 comprises 18 residues. CDR1 LNHDA and CDR2 SQIVND come from the germline V gene (reference sequence). The ends lost 4 bases at V and 0 bases at J; junction bases unmatched: 10. The CDR3, as DNA: TGTGCCAGTAGTACTGGACAGGGGCTACCAAGCTCTGGAAACACCATATATTTT. Its protein product is CASSTGQGLPSSGNTIYF.

The chain couples TRBV18 to TRBJ2-1, with 9 bases that match TRBD2. Trimming took 1 base from V and 7 from J; bases not matched to a gene: 5. This CDR3 contains 15 residues. Germline V gene data show CDR1 as KGHSH and CDR2 as LQKENI. CDR3 nucleotide sequence: TGTGCCAGCTCACCACGCGGCGGGGGGGCGAATGAGCAGTTCTTC. It codes for CASSPRGGGANEQFF.

The chain combines TRBV27 with TRBJ2-7; 12 bases fit TRBD2. Trimming cost V 4 bases and J 4 bases; bases outside gene matches: 5. CDR1 and CDR2 from the germline V gene are MNHEY and SMNVEV (reference sequence). There are 15 residues in the CDR3. Here the CDR3 reads CASSWTSGIPYEQYF. For the CDR3, the DNA is TGTGCCAGCAGTTGGACTAGCGGGATACCTTACGAGCAGTACTTC.